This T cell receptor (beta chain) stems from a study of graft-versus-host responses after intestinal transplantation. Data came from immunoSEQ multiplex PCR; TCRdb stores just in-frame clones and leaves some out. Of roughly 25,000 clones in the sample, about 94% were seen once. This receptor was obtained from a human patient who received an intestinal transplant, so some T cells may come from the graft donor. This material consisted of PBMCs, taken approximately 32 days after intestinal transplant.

CDR3 sequence: CASSSLGINYGYTF. As DNA, the CDR3 is TGTGCCAGCAGTTCCCTCGGGATAAACTATGGCTACACCTTC. J is TRBJ1-2 and V is TRBV28; unclear D gene. Germline CDR1 and CDR2: MDHEN and SYDVKM. Trimming removed 4 bases at V and 2 bases at J, with 11 bases between. There are 14 residues in the CDR3.